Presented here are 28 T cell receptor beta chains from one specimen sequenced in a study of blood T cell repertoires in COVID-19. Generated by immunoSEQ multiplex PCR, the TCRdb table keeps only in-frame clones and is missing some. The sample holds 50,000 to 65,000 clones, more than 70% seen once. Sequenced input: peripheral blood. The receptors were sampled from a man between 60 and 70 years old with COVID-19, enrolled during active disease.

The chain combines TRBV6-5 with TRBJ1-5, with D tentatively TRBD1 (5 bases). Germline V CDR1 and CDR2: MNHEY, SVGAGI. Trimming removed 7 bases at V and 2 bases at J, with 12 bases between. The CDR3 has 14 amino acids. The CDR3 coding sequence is TGTGCCAGCACCTCCAGGGTGGGCAATCAGCCCCAGCATTTT. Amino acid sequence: CASTSRVGNQPQHF.

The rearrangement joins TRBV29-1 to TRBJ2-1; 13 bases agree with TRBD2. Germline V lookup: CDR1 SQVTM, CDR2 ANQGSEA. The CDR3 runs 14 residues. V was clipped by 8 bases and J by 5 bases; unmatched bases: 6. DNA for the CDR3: TGCAGCTCTCGGACTAGCGGGAGCCACAATGAGCAGTTCTTC. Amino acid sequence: CSSRTSGSHNEQFF.

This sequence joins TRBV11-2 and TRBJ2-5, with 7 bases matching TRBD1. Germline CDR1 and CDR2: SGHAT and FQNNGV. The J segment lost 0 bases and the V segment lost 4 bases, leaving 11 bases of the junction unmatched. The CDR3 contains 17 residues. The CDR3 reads CASSSDLLQGDQETQYF. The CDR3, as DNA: TGTGCCAGCAGCTCCGACCTCCTCCAGGGGGACCAAGAGACCCAGTACTTC.

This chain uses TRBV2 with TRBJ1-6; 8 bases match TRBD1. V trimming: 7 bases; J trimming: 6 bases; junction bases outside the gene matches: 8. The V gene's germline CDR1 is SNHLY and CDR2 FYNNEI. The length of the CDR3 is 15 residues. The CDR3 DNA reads TGTGCCAGCACTGACAGGGGTACGGGTAATTCACCCCTCCACTTT. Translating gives CASTDRGTGNSPLHF.

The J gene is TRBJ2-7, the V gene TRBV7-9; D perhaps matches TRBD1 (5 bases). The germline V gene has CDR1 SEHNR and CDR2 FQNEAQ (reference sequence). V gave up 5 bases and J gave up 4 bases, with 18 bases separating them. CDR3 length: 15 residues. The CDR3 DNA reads TGTGCCAGCAGCCCGGCCGTGGTAGGGGATTACGAGCAGTACTTC. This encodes CASSPAVVGDYEQYF.

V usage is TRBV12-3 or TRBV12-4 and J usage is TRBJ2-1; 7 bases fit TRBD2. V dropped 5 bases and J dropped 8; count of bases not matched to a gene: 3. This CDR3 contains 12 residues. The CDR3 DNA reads TGTGCCAGCAGTCGACTAGCCCATGAGCAGTTCTTC. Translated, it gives CASSRLAHEQFF.

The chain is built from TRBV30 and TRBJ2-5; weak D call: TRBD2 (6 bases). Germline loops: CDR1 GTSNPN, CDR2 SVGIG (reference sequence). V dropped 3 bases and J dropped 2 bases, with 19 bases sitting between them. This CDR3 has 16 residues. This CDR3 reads CAWRAGLGLPQETQYF. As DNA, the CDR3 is TGTGCCTGGAGGGCGGGCCTGGGACTCCCACAAGAGACCCAGTACTTC.

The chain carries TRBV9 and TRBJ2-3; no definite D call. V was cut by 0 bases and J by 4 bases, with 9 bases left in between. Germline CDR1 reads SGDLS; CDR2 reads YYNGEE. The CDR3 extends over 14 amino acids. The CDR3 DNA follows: TGTGCCAGCAGCGTAGTAAGTAGTCCAGATACGCAGTATTTT. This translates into CASSVVSSPDTQYF.

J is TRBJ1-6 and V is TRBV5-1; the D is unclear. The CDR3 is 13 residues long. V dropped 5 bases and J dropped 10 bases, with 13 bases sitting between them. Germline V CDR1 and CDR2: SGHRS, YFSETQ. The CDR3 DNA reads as TGCGCCAGCAGTCCCGGGGTTAGGTCACCCCTCCACTTT. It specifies CASSPGVRSPLHF.

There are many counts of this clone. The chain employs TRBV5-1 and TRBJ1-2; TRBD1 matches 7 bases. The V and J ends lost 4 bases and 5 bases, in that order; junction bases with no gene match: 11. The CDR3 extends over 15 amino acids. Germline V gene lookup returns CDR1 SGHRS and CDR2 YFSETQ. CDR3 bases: TGCGCCAGCAGCCCGGGGGACAGCAACCATTATGGCTACACCTTC. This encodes CASSPGDSNHYGYTF.

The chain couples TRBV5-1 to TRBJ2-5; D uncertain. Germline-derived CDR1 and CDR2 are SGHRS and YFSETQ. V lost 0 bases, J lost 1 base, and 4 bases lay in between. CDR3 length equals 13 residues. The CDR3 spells CASSLDTQETQYF. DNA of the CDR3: TGCGCCAGCAGCTTGGACACCCAAGAGACCCAGTACTTC.

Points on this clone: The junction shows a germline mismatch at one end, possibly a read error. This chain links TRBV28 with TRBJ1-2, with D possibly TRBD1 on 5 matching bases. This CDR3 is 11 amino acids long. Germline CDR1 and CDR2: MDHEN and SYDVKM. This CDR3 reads CASSSGFSDWF. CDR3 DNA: TGTGCCAGCAGTTCAGGGTTCAGCGACTGGTTC.

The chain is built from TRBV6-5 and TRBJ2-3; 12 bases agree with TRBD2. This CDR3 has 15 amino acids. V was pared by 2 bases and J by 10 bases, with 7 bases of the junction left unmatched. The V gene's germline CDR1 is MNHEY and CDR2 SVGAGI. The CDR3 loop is CASSYGLAGPGAQYF. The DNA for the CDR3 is TGTGCCAGCAGTTACGGACTAGCGGGGCCCGGGGCGCAGTATTTT.

CDR3 loop: CASSVASGGRTGELFF. Here the CDR3 DNA reads TGTGCCAGCAGCGTAGCTAGCGGGGGTCGCACCGGGGAGCTGTTTTTT. The chain couples TRBV9 to TRBJ2-2, with 10 bases fitting TRBD2. Losses at the gene ends were 0 bases for V and 4 bases for J; bases not matched to a gene: 3. Germline V gene data show CDR1 as SGDLS and CDR2 as YYNGEE. The CDR3 has 16 amino acids.

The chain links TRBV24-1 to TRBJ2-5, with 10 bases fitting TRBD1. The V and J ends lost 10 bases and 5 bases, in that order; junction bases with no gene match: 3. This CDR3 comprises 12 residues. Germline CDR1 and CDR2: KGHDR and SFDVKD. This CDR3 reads CATGQGLETQYF. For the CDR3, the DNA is TGTGCCACGGGACAGGGGCTGGAGACCCAGTACTTC.

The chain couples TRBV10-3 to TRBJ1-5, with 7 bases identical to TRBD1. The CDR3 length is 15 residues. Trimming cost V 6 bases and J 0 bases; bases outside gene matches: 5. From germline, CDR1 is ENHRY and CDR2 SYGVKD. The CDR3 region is CAIRDRDDSNQPQHF. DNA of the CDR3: TGTGCCATCAGAGACAGGGACGATAGCAATCAGCCCCAGCATTTT.

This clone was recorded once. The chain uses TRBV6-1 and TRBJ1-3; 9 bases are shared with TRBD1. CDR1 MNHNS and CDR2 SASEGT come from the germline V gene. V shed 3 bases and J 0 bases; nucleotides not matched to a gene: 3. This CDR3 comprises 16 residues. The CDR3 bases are TGTGCCAGCAGTGACGGACAGGGGAACTCTGGAAACACCATATATTTT. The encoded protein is CASSDGQGNSGNTIYF.

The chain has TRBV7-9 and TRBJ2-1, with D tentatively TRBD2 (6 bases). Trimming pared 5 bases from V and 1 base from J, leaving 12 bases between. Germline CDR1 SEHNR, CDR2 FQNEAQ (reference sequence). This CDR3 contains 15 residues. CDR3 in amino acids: CASSRSRGSYNEQFF. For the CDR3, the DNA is TGTGCCAGCAGCCGATCACGGGGGTCCTACAATGAGCAGTTCTTC.

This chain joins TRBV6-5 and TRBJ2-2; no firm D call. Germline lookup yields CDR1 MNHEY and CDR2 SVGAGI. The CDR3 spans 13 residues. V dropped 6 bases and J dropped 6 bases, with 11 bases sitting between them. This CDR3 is CASSVQVSGELFF. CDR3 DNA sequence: TGTGCCAGCAGCGTCCAGGTTTCCGGGGAGCTGTTTTTT.

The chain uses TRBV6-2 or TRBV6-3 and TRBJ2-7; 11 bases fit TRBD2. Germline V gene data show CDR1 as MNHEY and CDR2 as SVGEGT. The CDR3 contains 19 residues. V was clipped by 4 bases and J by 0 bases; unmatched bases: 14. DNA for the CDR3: TGTGCCAGCAGTTCCCCCCGGTGGGTAGCGGGGGGGAGCTCCTACGAGCAGTACTTC. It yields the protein CASSSPRWVAGGSSYEQYF.

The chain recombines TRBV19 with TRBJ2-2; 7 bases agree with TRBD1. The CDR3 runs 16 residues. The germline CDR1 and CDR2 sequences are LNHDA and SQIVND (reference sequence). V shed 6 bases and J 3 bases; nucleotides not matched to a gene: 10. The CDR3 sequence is CASREQGFLDTGELFF. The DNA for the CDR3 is TGTGCCAGTAGAGAACAGGGGTTTTTGGACACCGGGGAGCTGTTTTTT.

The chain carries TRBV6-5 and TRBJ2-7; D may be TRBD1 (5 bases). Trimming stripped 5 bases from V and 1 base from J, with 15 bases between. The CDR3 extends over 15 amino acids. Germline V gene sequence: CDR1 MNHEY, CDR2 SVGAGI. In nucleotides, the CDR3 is TGTGCCAGCAGTCATAGGACAAATCCTTCCTACGAGCAGTACTTC. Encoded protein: CASSHRTNPSYEQYF.

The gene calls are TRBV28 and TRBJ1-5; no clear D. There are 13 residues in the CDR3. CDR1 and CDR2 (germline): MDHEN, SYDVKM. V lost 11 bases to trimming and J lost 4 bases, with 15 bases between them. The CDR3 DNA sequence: TGTGCCGCGGGGTTGAATCGTAATCAGCCCCAGCATTTT. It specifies CAAGLNRNQPQHF.

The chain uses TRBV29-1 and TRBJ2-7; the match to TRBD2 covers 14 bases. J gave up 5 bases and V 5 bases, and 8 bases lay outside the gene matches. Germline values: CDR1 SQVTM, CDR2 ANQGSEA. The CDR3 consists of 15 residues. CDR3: CSVFGTSGGSDEQYF. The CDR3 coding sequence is TGCAGCGTTTTCGGGACTAGCGGGGGATCGGACGAGCAGTACTTC.

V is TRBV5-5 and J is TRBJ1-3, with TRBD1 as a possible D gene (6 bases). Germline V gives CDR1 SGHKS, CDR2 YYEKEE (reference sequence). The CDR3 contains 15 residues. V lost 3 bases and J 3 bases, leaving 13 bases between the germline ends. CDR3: CASSWKQGNGNTIYF. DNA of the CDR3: TGTGCCAGCAGCTGGAAACAGGGTAATGGAAACACCATATATTTT.

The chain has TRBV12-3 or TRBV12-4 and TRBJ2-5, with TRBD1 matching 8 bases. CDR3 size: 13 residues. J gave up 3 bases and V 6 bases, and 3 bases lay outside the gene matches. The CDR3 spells CASRMTGEETQYF. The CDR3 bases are TGTGCCAGCAGAATGACAGGGGAAGAGACCCAGTACTTC.

This CDR3 reads CASSESAVVGGAGYGYTF. CDR3 DNA: TGTGCCAGCAGTGAATCCGCCGTAGTAGGGGGCGCAGGTTATGGCTACACCTTC. The V call is TRBV25-1, the J call TRBJ1-2; 7 bases are a match to TRBD1. The CDR3 is 18 amino acids. The germline CDR1 and CDR2 sequences are MGHDK and SYGVNS. V was clipped by 1 base and J by 5 bases; unmatched bases: 16.

DNA for the CDR3: TGCGCCAGCAGCTCTGGAGGGGCGGCCGGGACAGGGAACACCGGGGAGCTGTTTTTT. This sequence encodes CASSSGGAAGTGNTGELFF. This rearrangement joins TRBV5-1 to TRBJ2-2; 8 bases agree with TRBD1. The CDR3 has 19 residues. The germline V gene has CDR1 SGHRS and CDR2 YFSETQ. V shed 3 bases and J 1 base; nucleotides not matched to a gene: 14.